This TCR beta chain was identified in a study of the immune and genomic landscape of osteosarcoma. Study-level background: Median age at diagnosis was 27 years, range 5-81. Overall study results and limits: Clonality was higher in immune-hot C3 than cold C1, yet still low.

CDR1 SGHTA and CDR2 FQGNSA come from the germline V gene. This CDR3 is built from 16 residues. Trimming cost V 5 bases and J 2 bases, with 16 bases left between them. On this clone: Its cognate antigen is unknown.

Primary, local recurrence and metastasis osteosarcoma tumors were taken after treatment from poor-prognosis patients. Repertoires were generated with immunoSEQ multiplex PCR, while TCRdb's copy carries only in-frame clones and drops some. This table has some 6,200 clones, 65% to 80% appearing once. This receptor was obtained from a human donor with osteosarcoma. This rearrangement joins TRBV7-2 to TRBJ1-5; D possibly corresponds to TRBD1 (6 bases). The sequenced material came from osteosarcoma tumor tissue from the lung. The DNA for the CDR3 is TGTGCCAGCAGCCGGGGGGGAGACAGGCGCAATCAGCCCCAGCATTTT. This sequence encodes CASSRGGDRRNQPQHF. Using reference TRBV7-2 and TRBJ1-5 for the parts outside the CDR3, the full variable domain is GAGVSQSPSNKVTEKGKDVELRCDPISGHTALYWYRQSLGQGLEFLIYFQGNSAPDKSGLPSDRFSAERTGGSVSTLTIQRTQQEDSAVYLCASSRGGDRRNQPQHFGDGTRLSIL.